This paragraph reports one TCR beta chain. Sequencing used immunoSEQ multiplex PCR; TCRdb keeps in-frame clones, though not all of them. The table lists roughly 130,000 clones, around 90% of them singletons, with less than 2.5% in the top ten. The record originates from a study of control samples from healthy donors and cancer patients. This CDR3 is built from 18 residues. Looked up from germline, CDR1 is SGHAT and CDR2 is FQNNGV. After removal of 5 bases from V and 4 bases from J, the junction contained 10 bases not matched to a gene. The clonotype was recovered from a young man in good health. This chain links TRBV11-2 with TRBJ2-5; 16 bases are shared with TRBD2. Sequenced: blood. The CDR3 DNA reads TGTGCCAGCAGCACCGGGACTAGCGGGGGGGTGGTCGGAGAGACCCAGTACTTC. Its protein product is CASSTGTSGGVVGETQYF.